The present entry profiles one T cell receptor beta chain with its context. Its antigen is unidentified. Regarding time point: blood 4 weeks post-SBRT, at nephrectomy. The treatment denotes: 15 Gy SBRT to primary tumor, nephrectomy 4 weeks later. After SBRT, blood was collected at 2 and 4 weeks, plus baseline. The tumor was a clear cell renal cell carcinoma. The germline gives CDR1 MDHEN, CDR2 SYDVKM. V was cut by 6 bases and J by 4 bases, with 15 bases left in between. The CDR3 is made up of 14 amino acids. These data come from a study of radiation and T cells in renal cell carcinoma. Clones were sequenced by immunoSEQ multiplex PCR, and TCRdb holds only the in-frame ones, with some missing. The repertoire holds about 83,000 clones, approximately 87% seen once, with 2% to 3% in the top ten. Findings and limits, study-wide: Top tumor clonotypes rose in blood 2 weeks post-radiation, then contracted.

This specimen consisted of blood, obtained from a patient whose treatment included radiotherapy and nephrectomy. V and J are TRBV28 and TRBJ1-2; maybe TRBD1 (5 bases). The sequence derives from a woman in her sixties with renal cell carcinoma. DNA of the CDR3: TGTGCCAGCAGGACTCTCAGGGAACGCTATGGCTACACCTTC. This encodes CASRTLRERYGYTF.